Below are 32 T cell receptor beta chains sequenced from a single sample in a study of HIV-infected patients and healthy controls. cDNA was made from 500 ng RNA using alpha and beta constant primers. Using multiplexing indices, alpha and beta chain libraries were generated apart by chain-specific third strand synthesis. Using its own MiXCR run on the 5' RACE reads, TCRdb lists one record per CDR3 protein. The sample yields more than 9,000 distinct CDR3 sequences, almost 6% seen once. Antiretroviral therapy had run roughly three months, about 14 weeks, before follow-up blood collection. The repertoire came from unfractionated whole blood and reflected all unsorted peripheral T cells. The specimen comprised blood, sampled during antiretroviral therapy. The receptors come from an adult with HIV infection. The donor label of this sample is uncertain.

This clonotype was counted ten times or more. The CDR3 DNA reads as TGTGCCAGCAGCCCCGGGACAGACTACGAGCAGTACTTC. Residues: CASSPGTDYEQYF. V gene TRBV7-2 combines with J gene TRBJ2-7, with 7 bases lining up with TRBD1. Per germline, CDR1 SGHTA and CDR2 FQGNSA. J was trimmed by 3 bases and V by 5 bases; bases with no gene match: 4. CDR3 length: 13 residues.

Judged by abundance, this clonotype is medium-sized. The chain uses TRBV6-5 and TRBJ2-6; D gene ambiguous. Trimming cost V 0 bases and J 0 bases, with 12 bases left between them. Germline V lookup: CDR1 MNHEY, CDR2 SVGAGI. The CDR3 contains 18 residues. The CDR3 DNA is TGTGCCAGCAGTTACTCGAGTAGGAATCCCTCTGGGGCCAACGTCCTGACTTTC. Translating gives CASSYSSRNPSGANVLTF.

This clonotype has just a few counts. This chain uses TRBV5-6 with TRBJ2-3, with TRBD2 matching 7 bases. Unmatched junction bases numbered 7, after V lost 1 base and J lost 5 bases. CDR3 size: 15 residues. Germline CDR1 reads SGHDT; CDR2 reads YYEEEE. The CDR3 loop is CASSLSGVMKDTQYF. Here the CDR3 DNA reads TGTGCCAGCAGCTTGAGCGGGGTCATGAAAGATACGCAGTATTTT.

The sample holds a few counts of this clonotype. This chain connects TRBV12-3 or TRBV12-4 to TRBJ1-3; 10 bases map to TRBD1. Losses at the gene ends were 4 bases for V and 4 bases for J; bases not matched to a gene: 7. This CDR3 has 16 residues. For the CDR3, the DNA is TGTGCCAGCAGTTCCACCGGGACAGGGGTAGGAAACACCATATATTTT. Translating gives CASSSTGTGVGNTIYF.

This clonotype was observed at least ten times. The CDR3 reads CASGLTVNTEAFF. CDR3 bases: TGTGCTAGTGGTTTGACAGTGAACACTGAAGCTTTCTTT. V gene TRBV12-5 combines with J gene TRBJ1-1; D not resolved. The V end lost 2 bases, the J end lost 0 bases, and 4 bases lay between the germline ends. CDR3 size: 13 residues. Germline V gene data show CDR1 as LGHNT and CDR2 as FRNRAP.

At least ten counts were recorded for this clonotype. The genes are TRBV14 and TRBJ2-7, with D perhaps matching TRBD2 (6 bases). This CDR3 is 13 amino acids long. Germline CDR1 reads SGHDN; CDR2 reads FVKESK. Trimming shortened V by 4 bases and J by 5 bases, and 12 bases separated the two germline ends. The CDR3 region is CASSPTGDDEQYF. The CDR3 bases are TGTGCCAGCAGCCCGACGGGGGACGACGAGCAGTACTTC.

In this sample, this clonotype turned up many times. This chain uses TRBV4-2 with TRBJ1-6, with D unresolved. From germline, CDR1 is LGHNA and CDR2 YNFKEQ. The CDR3 consists of 15 residues. Deletions cut 4 bases from V and 9 bases from J, with 16 bases between. The CDR3 sequence is CASSREDLGISPLHF. The CDR3 DNA reads TGTGCCAGCAGCCGGGAAGATTTGGGGATTTCACCCCTCCACTTT.

By sample share, this clonotype is medium-sized. The rearrangement uses TRBV5-6 and TRBJ2-2, with 10 bases lining up with TRBD2. The CDR3 consists of 17 residues. V lost 3 bases and J lost 7; bases outside the gene matches: 12. Germline V lookup: CDR1 SGHDT, CDR2 YYEEEE. Here the CDR3 reads CASSSPEREGDIGELFF. CDR3 sequence (DNA): TGTGCCAGCAGCTCCCCTGAGCGGGAGGGCGACATCGGGGAGCTGTTTTTT.

This clonotype is medium-sized by share. CDR3: CSVNRDLYPDEQYF. CDR3 DNA: TGCAGTGTTAACCGGGACCTATATCCGGACGAGCAGTACTTC. V usage is TRBV20-1 and J usage is TRBJ2-7, with D tentatively TRBD1 or TRBD2 (5 bases each). The CDR3 is made up of 14 amino acids. The germline V gene encodes CDR1 DFQATT and CDR2 SNEGSKA (reference sequence). The V gene lost 7 bases and the J gene lost 5 bases, with 21 bases spanning the gap.

This clonotype showed up many times. This sequence joins TRBV7-9 and TRBJ1-2; D is uncertain. V shed 1 base and J shed 5 bases, with 11 bases lying between them. Germline assignment: CDR1 SEHNR and CDR2 FQNEAQ (reference sequence). The CDR3 consists of 14 residues. CDR3 bases: TGTGCCAGCAGCTTAGTCCCTGGGCTATATGGCTACACCTTC. Its translation is CASSLVPGLYGYTF.

The CDR3 loop is CALSKGSYEQYF. CDR3 bases: TGTGCCCTATCTAAGGGGTCCTACGAGCAGTACTTC. The genes are TRBV30 and TRBJ2-7, with D possibly matching TRBD1 (5 bases). Germline values: CDR1 GTSNPN, CDR2 SVGIG (reference sequence). V gave up 8 bases and J gave up 1 base, with 12 bases separating them. The CDR3 sequence is 12 residues long.

This clonotype appeared many times. The chain combines TRBV9 with TRBJ2-3; perhaps TRBD2 as D (7 bases). Per the germline V gene, CDR1 is SGDLS and CDR2 is YYNGEE. The V end was cut by 0 bases, the J end by 2 bases, with 13 bases between. This CDR3 is 16 amino acids long. The CDR3 nucleotides are TGTGCCAGCAGCGTAGTAACGGGGGGCCTCACAGATACGCAGTATTTT. Amino acid sequence: CASSVVTGGLTDTQYF.

Sample share makes this clonotype medium-sized. The V gene is TRBV20-1, the J gene TRBJ1-2; D unresolved. There are 12 residues in the CDR3. Germline V gives CDR1 DFQATT, CDR2 SNEGSKA (reference sequence). Trimming stripped 6 bases from V and 0 bases from J, with 8 bases between. The chain's CDR3 is CSANTANYGYTF. The CDR3 coding sequence is TGCAGTGCGAATACTGCTAACTATGGCTACACCTTC.

The table lists this clonotype with many counts. This chain links TRBV29-1 with TRBJ2-3; D is perhaps TRBD1 (6 bases). V was pared by 7 bases and J by 5 bases, with 16 bases between. Germline CDR1 SQVTM, CDR2 ANQGSEA. The CDR3 has 13 amino acids. The DNA for the CDR3 is TGCAGCGCTGACCTTACAGGGCTAGATACGCAGTATTTT. Its protein product is CSADLTGLDTQYF.

The count of this clonotype is one. V is TRBV5-4 and J is TRBJ2-3; D remains unclear. The V and J ends lost 0 bases and 0 bases respectively, with 11 bases between them. Germline CDR1 is SGHNT and CDR2 is YYREEE (reference sequence). This CDR3 is 16 amino acids long. The CDR3 here is CASSLAPAGSTDTQYF. In DNA form, the CDR3 reads TGTGCCAGCAGCTTGGCCCCCGCCGGGAGCACAGATACGCAGTATTTT.

Ten or more counts support this clonotype. J is TRBJ2-3 and V is TRBV2; no definite D call. This CDR3 is 14 amino acids long. Between the trimmed V and J ends, which lost 6 bases and 1 base, there was a span of 11 bases. The germline gives CDR1 SNHLY, CDR2 FYNNEI. CDR3 in DNA: TGTGCCAGCAGAAAGGGTACCCGCACAGATACGCAGTATTTT. It codes for CASRKGTRTDTQYF.

This clonotype was counted at least ten times. The V and J genes are TRBV30 and TRBJ2-2; D not certain. CDR3 size: 13 residues. V was pared by 0 bases and J by 7 bases, with 9 bases between. From germline, CDR1 is GTSNPN and CDR2 SVGIG (reference sequence). CDR3 nucleotides: TGTGCCTGGAGTGTACGGAATGGCGGGGAGCTGTTTTTT. Translation gives CAWSVRNGGELFF.

This clonotype was counted only a few times. The gene calls are TRBV11-3 and TRBJ1-5; no clear D gene. Trimming took 5 bases from V and 3 from J, leaving 8 bases between them. CDR3 length: 13 residues. Germline CDR1 is SGHNT and CDR2 is YENEEA. The CDR3 bases are TGTGCCAGCAGCCAAGGCTCCAATCAGCCCCAGCATTTT. Protein sequence: CASSQGSNQPQHF.

At least ten counts were recorded for this clonotype. This CDR3 reads CASSSLGGSEYNEQFF. The CDR3 DNA reads as TGTGCCAGCAGCTCCTTGGGGGGTTCGGAATACAATGAGCAGTTCTTC. The chain combines TRBV7-8 with TRBJ2-1, with D perhaps TRBD2 (6 bases). Germline V gene sequence: CDR1 SGHVS, CDR2 FQNEAQ. Trimming removed 4 bases at V and 4 bases at J, with 17 bases between. This CDR3 is built from 16 residues.

This clonotype has a count of ten or more. The chain recombines TRBV6-5 with TRBJ1-5; D ambiguous. The CDR3 is made up of 13 amino acids. CDR1 is MNHEY, CDR2 SVGAGI, per germline. Between the trimmed V and J ends, which lost 6 bases and 7 bases, there was a span of 13 bases. In DNA, the CDR3 is TGTGCCAGCAGACAAACCGAGGGACAGCCCCAGCATTTT. It is translated as CASRQTEGQPQHF.

This clonotype was picked up many times. The rearrangement uses TRBV7-2 and TRBJ1-4, with D perhaps matching TRBD1 (5 bases). Trimming stripped 4 bases from V and 6 bases from J, with 15 bases between. CDR1 SGHTA and CDR2 FQGNSA come from the germline V gene. The CDR3 consists of 15 residues. DNA of the CDR3: TGTGCCAGCAGCTCCCGACCGATAGGGGATGAAAAACTGTTTTTT. Translated, it gives CASSSRPIGDEKLFF.

This clonotype has a handful of counts. In DNA form, the CDR3 reads TGTGCCAGCAGCTCGCAGGGGTTGCGTTTTGGCTACACCTTC. Protein: CASSSQGLRFGYTF. The rearrangement links TRBV11-2 to TRBJ1-2, with a weak D call TRBD1 (6 bases). V lost 4 bases and J 7 bases, leaving 16 bases between the germline ends. CDR1 is SGHAT and CDR2 is FQNNGV in the germline V gene. The CDR3 loop spans 14 amino acids.

This clonotype was observed at least ten times. The chain joins TRBV7-2 to TRBJ1-5, with 8 bases identical to TRBD1. Germline V gene sequence: CDR1 SGHTA, CDR2 FQGNSA. The CDR3 is made up of 14 amino acids. The ends lost 5 bases at V and 2 bases at J; junction bases unmatched: 2. The CDR3 DNA follows: TGTGCCAGCAGCCAGACAGGGGGCAATCAGCCCCAGCATTTT. Translation: CASSQTGGNQPQHF.

CDR3 protein: CASSSEGLAGGPDNTDTQYF. CDR3 sequence (DNA): TGTGCCAGCAGCTCAGAGGGACTAGCGGGAGGGCCGGACAACACAGATACGCAGTATTTT. The chain employs TRBV11-2 and TRBJ2-3; 16 bases map to TRBD2. Per the germline V gene, CDR1 is SGHAT and CDR2 is FQNNGV. With 4 bases clipped from V and 2 bases from J, the junction kept 12 bases outside the gene matches. This CDR3 is built from 20 residues.

Relative to its sample, this clonotype is medium-sized. The V call is TRBV3-1, the J call TRBJ2-2; D call uncertain. This CDR3 contains 15 residues. The V gene lost 4 bases and the J gene lost 7 bases, with 16 bases spanning the gap. Per germline, CDR1 LGHDT and CDR2 YNNKEL (reference sequence). The CDR3 nucleotides are TGTGCCAGCAGCCTATACGGGTCTTCAGTCGGGGAGCTGTTTTTT. Translated: CASSLYGSSVGELFF.

This clonotype was seen many times. V usage is TRBV6-2 or TRBV6-3 and J usage is TRBJ2-3; maybe TRBD1 (6 bases). The CDR3 is 14 residues long. Germline V gives CDR1 MNHEY, CDR2 SVGEGT. Trimming shortened V by 6 bases and J by 2 bases, and 12 bases separated the two germline ends. CDR3 in DNA: TGTGCCAGCAGGCGAACAGGGCTCACAGATACGCAGTATTTT. This sequence encodes CASRRTGLTDTQYF.

By sample share, this clonotype is medium-sized. This chain links TRBV12-5 with TRBJ2-7; the D gene could be TRBD1 or TRBD2 (5 bases each). Germline assignment: CDR1 LGHNT and CDR2 FRNRAP. The V end lost 7 bases, the J end lost 2 bases, and 15 bases lay between the germline ends. This CDR3 is built from 14 residues. The DNA of the CDR3 is TGTGCTAGTGCCGGGCGCACGGGGCCCTACGAGCAGTACTTC. Protein sequence: CASAGRTGPYEQYF.

In this sample, this clonotype turned up a few times. The chain combines TRBV20-1 with TRBJ2-5, with 10 nucleotides matching TRBD1. The CDR3 is 14 amino acids. CDR1 DFQATT and CDR2 SNEGSKA come from the germline V gene (reference sequence). With 6 bases clipped from V and 3 bases from J, the junction kept 7 bases outside the gene matches. The CDR3 DNA sequence: TGCAGTGCAAAGCCGGGACAGGGGAAAGAGACCCAGTACTTC. It yields the protein CSAKPGQGKETQYF.

The V and J genes are TRBV5-1 and TRBJ2-1; a possible D gene is TRBD2 (5 bases). Germline-derived CDR1 and CDR2 are SGHRS and YFSETQ. This CDR3 comprises 16 residues. V gave up 0 bases and J gave up 4 bases, with 14 bases separating them. The CDR3 DNA sequence: TGCGCCAGCAGCTTGGGGACTCACTTAGGGTACAATGAGCAGTTCTTC. This codes for CASSLGTHLGYNEQFF.

In this sample, this clonotype is medium-sized. The chain links TRBV11-3 to TRBJ2-6; TRBD1 aligns across 10 bases. Trimming took 6 bases from V and 3 from J; bases not matched to a gene: 2. The germline V gene encodes CDR1 SGHNT and CDR2 YENEEA. The CDR3 length is 15 residues. CDR3 sequence: CASRDRGYGANVLTF. CDR3 DNA sequence: TGTGCCAGCAGGGACAGGGGGTATGGGGCCAACGTCCTGACTTTC.

The V and J genes are TRBV12-3 or TRBV12-4 and TRBJ2-5; 13 bases fit TRBD2. V was clipped by 6 bases and J by 7 bases; unmatched bases: 11. The CDR3 has 16 amino acids. The chain's CDR3 is CASSPQLAGGRATQYF. In DNA form, the CDR3 reads TGTGCCAGCAGCCCCCAACTAGCGGGGGGGCGTGCGACCCAGTACTTC.

The sample holds a few counts of this clonotype. This chain joins TRBV29-1 and TRBJ1-1; the D is unclear. The CDR3 contains 11 residues. Germline assignment: CDR1 SQVTM and CDR2 ANQGSEA. V was pared by 3 bases and J by 0 bases, with 2 bases between. This chain's CDR3 is CSVELNTEAFF. CDR3 bases: TGCAGCGTTGAGTTGAACACTGAAGCTTTCTTT.